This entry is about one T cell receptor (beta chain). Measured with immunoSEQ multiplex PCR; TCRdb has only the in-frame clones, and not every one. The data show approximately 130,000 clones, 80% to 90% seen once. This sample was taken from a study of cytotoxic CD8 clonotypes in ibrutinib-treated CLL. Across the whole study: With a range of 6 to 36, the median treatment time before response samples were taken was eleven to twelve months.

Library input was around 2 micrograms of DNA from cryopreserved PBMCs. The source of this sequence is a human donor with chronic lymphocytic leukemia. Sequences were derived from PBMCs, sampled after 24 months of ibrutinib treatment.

The chain's CDR3 is CASRGLGQAWSTDTQYF. The CDR3 nucleotides are TGTGCCAGCAGGGGACTGGGACAGGCGTGGAGCACAGATACGCAGTATTTT. This chain links TRBV11-2 with TRBJ2-3, with 8 bases lining up with TRBD1. The V and J ends lost 6 bases and 0 bases, in that order; junction bases with no gene match: 11. The CDR3 runs to 17 residues. The germline gives CDR1 SGHAT, CDR2 FQNNGV.